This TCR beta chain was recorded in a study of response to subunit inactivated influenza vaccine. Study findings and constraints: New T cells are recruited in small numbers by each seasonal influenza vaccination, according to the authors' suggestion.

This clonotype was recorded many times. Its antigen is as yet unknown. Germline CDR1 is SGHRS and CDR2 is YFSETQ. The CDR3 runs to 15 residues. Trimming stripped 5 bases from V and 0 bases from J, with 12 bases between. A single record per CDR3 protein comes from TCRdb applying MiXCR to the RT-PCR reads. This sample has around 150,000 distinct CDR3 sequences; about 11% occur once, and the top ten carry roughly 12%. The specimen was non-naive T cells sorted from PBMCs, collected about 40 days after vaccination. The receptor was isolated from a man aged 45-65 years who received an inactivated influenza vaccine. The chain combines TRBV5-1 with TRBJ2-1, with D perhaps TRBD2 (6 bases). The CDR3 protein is CASRSSVSSYNEQFF. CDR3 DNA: TGCGCCAGCAGATCTAGCGTGAGCTCCTACAATGAGCAGTTCTTC.